This T cell receptor beta chain emerged from a study of CD8+ T cells in alopecia areata. Study outcomes and limitations: TCR sharing across patients was less clear than in mice, possibly HLA-related. Lesional scalp, notably in alopecia totalis/universalis, had clonality above that of normal scalp.

The CDR3 covers 15 residues. Germline CDR1 MDHEN, CDR2 SYDVKM. The V end was cut by 6 bases, the J end by 4 bases, with 19 bases between. RNA, once extracted, was reverse transcribed into cDNA for use as the sequencing template. Assay: immunoSEQ multiplex PCR; the TCRdb copy retains only in-frame clones and omits some. The sample consists of around 150,000 clones, 50% to 65% of them appearing once. As concerns this clone: Its antigen is still unknown.

Sorted out of PBMCs were CD4+ T cells and CD8+ T cells. This TCR was sampled from a human donor in good health. The material sequenced was CD4+ T cells sorted from blood. This rearrangement joins TRBV28 to TRBJ2-7, with D perhaps TRBD2 (5 bases). DNA of the CDR3: TGTGCCAGCAGACCTACGGGATCGGGTTTTTACGAGCAGTACTTC. It translates to CASRPTGSGFYEQYF.